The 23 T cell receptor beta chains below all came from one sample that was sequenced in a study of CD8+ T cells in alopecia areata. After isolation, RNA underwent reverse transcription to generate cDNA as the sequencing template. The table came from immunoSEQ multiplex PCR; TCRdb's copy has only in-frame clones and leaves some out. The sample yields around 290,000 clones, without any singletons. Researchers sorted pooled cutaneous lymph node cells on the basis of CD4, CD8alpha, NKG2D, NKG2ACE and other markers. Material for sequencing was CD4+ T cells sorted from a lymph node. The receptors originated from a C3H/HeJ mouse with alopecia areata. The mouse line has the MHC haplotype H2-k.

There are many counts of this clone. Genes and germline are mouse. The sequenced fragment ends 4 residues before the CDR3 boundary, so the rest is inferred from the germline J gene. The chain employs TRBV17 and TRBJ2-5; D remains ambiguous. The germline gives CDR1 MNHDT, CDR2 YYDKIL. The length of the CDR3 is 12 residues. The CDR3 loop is CASSRGRDTQYF. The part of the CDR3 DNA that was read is TGTGCTAGCAGTAGAGGCAGAGAC. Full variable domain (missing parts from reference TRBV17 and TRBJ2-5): DTTVKQNPRYKLARVGKPVNLICSQTMNHDTMYWYQKKPNQAPKLLLFYYDKILNREADTFEKFQSSRPNNSFCSLYIGSAGLEYSAMYLCASSRGRDTQYFGPGTRLLVL.

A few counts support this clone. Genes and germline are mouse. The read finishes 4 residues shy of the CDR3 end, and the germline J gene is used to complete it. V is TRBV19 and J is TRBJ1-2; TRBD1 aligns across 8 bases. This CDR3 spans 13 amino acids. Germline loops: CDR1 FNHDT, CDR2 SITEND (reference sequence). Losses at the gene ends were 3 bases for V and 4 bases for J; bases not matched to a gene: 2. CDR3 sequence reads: CASSNRGSSDYTF. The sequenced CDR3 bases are TGTGCCAGCAGTAACAGGGGGAGCTCC.

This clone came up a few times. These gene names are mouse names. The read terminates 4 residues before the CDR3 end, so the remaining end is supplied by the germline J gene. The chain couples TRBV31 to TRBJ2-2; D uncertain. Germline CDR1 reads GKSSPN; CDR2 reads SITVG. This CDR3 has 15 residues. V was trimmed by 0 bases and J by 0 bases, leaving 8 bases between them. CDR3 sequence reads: CAWSLVSSNTGQLYF. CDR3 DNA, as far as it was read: TGTGCCTGGAGTCTAGTCAGCTCAAACACCGGG.

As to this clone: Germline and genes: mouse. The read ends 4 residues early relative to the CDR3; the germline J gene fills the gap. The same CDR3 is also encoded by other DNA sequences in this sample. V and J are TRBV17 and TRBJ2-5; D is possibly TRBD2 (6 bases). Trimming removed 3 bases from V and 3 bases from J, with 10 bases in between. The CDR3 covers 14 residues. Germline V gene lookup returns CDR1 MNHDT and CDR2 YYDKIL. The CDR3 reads CASSRGWGQDTQYF. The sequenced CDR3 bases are TGTGCTAGCAGTAGGGGCTGGGGTCAAGAC.

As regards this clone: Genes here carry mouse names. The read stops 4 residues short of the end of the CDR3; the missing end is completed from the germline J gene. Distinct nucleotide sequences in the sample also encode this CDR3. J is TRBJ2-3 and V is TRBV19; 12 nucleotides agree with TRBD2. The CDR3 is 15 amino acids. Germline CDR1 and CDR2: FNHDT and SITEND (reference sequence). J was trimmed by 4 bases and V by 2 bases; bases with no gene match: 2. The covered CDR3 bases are TGTGCCAGCAGTATGGGACTGGGGGGTCCAGAA. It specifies CASSMGLGGPE. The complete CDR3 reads CASSMGLGGPETLYF.

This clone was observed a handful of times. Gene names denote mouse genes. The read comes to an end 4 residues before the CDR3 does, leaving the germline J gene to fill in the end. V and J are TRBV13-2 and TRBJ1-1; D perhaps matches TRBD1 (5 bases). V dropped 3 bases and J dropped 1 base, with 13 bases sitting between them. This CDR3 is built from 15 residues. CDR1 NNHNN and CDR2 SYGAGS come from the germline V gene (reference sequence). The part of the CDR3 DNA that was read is TGTGCCAGCGGTGCTCAGGGAAGAGGGAACACA. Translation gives CASGAQGRGNT. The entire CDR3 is CASGAQGRGNTEVFF.

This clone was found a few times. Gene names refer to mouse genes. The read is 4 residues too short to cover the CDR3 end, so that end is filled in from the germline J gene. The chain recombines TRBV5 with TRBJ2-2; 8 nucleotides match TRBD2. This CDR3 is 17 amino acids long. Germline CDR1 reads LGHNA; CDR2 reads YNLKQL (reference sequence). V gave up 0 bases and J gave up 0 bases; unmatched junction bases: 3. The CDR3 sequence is CASSQDWGAPNTGQLYF. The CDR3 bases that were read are TGTGCCAGCAGCCAAGACTGGGGGGCCCCAAACACCGGG.

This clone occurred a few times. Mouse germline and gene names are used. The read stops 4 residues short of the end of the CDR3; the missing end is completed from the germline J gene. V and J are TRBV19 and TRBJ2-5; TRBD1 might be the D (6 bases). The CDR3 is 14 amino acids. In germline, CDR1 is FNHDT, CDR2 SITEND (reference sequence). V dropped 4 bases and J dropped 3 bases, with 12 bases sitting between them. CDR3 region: CASSSSRGQDTQYF. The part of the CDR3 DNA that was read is TGTGCCAGCAGTTCGTCCAGGGGTCAAGAC. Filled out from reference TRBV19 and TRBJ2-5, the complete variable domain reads GGIITQTPKFLIGQEGQKLTLKCQQNFNHDTMYWYRQDSGKGLRLIYYSITENDLQKGDLSEGYDASREKKSSFSLTVTSAQKNEMAVFLCASSSSRGQDTQYFGPGTRLLVL.

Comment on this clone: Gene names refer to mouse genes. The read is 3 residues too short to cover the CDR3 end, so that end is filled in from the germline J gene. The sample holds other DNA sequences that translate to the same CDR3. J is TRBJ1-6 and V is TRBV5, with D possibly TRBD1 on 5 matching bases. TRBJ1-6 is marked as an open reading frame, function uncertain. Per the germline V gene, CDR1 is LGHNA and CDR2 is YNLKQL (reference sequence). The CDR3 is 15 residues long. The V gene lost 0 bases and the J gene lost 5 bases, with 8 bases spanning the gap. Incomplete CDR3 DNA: TGTGCCAGCAGCCAAGATGGCAGGGATAATTCGCCC. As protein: CASSQDGRDNSP. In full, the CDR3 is CASSQDGRDNSPLYF.

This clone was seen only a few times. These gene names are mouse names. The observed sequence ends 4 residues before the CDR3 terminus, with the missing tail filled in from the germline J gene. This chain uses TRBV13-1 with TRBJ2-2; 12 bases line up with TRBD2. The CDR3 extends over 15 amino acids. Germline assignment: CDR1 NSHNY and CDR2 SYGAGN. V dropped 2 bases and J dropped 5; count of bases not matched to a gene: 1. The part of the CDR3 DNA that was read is TGTGCCAGCAGTGAGGACTGGGGGGGAACCGGG. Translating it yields CASSEDWGGTG. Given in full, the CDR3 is CASSEDWGGTGQLYF.

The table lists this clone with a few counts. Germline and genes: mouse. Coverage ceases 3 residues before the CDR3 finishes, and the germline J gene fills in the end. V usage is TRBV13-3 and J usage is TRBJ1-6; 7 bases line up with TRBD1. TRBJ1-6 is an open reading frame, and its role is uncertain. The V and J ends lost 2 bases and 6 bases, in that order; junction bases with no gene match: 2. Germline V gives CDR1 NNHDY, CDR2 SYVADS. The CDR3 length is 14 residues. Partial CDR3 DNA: TGTGCCAGCAGTGAAAACAGGGGTAATTCGCCC. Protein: CASSENRGNSP. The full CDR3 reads CASSENRGNSPLYF.

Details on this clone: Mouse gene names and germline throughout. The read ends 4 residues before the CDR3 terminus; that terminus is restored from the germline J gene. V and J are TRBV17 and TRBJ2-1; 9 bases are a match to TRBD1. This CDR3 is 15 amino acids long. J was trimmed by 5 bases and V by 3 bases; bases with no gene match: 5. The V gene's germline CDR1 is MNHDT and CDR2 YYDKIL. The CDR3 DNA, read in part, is TGTGCTAGCAGTAGTCTCCGGGACAGGGATGCT. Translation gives CASSSLRDRDA. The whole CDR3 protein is CASSSLRDRDAEQFF. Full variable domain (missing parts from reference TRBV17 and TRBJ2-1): DTTVKQNPRYKLARVGKPVNLICSQTMNHDTMYWYQKKPNQAPKLLLFYYDKILNREADTFEKFQSSRPNNSFCSLYIGSAGLEYSAMYLCASSSLRDRDAEQFFGPGTRLTVL.

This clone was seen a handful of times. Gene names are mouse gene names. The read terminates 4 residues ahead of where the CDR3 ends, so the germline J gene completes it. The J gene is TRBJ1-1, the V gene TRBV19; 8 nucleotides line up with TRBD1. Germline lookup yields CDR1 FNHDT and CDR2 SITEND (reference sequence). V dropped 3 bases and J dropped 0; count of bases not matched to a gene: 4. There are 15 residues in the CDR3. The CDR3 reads CASSTTGASNTEVFF. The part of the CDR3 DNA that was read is TGTGCCAGCAGTACGACAGGGGCCTCAAACACA.

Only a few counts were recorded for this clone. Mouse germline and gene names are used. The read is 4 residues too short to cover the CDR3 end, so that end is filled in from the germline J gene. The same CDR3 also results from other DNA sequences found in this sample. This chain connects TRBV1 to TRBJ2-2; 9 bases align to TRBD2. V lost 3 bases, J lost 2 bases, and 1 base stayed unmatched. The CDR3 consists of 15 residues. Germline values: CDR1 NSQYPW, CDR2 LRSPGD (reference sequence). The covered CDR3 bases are TGCACCTGCAGTGCCCTGGGGGGGAACACCGGG. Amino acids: CTCSALGGNTG. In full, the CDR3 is CTCSALGGNTGQLYF.

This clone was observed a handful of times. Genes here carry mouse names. CDR3 loop: CASSPLQDTGQLYF. The sequenced part of the CDR3 DNA is TGTGCCAGCAGCCCGCTACAGGACACCGGG. The chain carries TRBV5 and TRBJ2-2; D possibly corresponds to TRBD1 (5 bases). Read data end 4 residues before the CDR3 end; the end is taken from the germline J gene. CDR1 LGHNA and CDR2 YNLKQL come from the germline V gene (reference sequence). The CDR3 is made up of 14 amino acids. V gave up 4 bases and J gave up 3 bases, with 9 bases separating them.

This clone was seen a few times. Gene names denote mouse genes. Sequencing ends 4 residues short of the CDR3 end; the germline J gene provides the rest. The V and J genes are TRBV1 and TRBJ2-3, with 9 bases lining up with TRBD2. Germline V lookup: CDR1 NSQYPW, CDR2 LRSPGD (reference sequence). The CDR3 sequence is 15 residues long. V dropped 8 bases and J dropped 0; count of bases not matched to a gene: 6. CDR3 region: CTCSWGGASAETLYF. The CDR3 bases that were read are TGCACCTGCTCCTGGGGGGGGGCTAGTGCAGAA. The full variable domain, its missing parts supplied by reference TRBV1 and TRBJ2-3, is VTLLEQNPRWRLVPRGQAVNLRCILKNSQYPWMSWYQQDLQKQLQWLFTLRSPGDKEVKSLPGADYLATRVTDTELRLQVANMSQGRTLYCTCSWGGASAETLYFGSGTRLTVL.

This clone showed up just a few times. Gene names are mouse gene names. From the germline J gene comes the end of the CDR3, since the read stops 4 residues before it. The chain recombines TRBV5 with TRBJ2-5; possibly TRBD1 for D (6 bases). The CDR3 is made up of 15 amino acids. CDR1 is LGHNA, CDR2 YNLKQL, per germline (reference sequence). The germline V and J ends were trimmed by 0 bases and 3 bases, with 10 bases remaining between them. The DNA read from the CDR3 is TGTGCCAGCAGCCAAGAGAAGGGGGAGCAAGAC. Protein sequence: CASSQEKGEQD. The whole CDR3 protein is CASSQEKGEQDTQYF.

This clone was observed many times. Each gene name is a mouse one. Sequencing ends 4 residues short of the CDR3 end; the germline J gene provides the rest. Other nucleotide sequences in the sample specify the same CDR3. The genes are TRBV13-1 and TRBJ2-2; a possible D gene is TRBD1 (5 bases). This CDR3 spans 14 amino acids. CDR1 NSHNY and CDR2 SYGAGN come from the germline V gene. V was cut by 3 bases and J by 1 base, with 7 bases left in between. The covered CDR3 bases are TGTGCCAGCAGTGTGACAGAAAACACCGGG. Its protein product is CASSVTENTG. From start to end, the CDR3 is CASSVTENTGQLYF.

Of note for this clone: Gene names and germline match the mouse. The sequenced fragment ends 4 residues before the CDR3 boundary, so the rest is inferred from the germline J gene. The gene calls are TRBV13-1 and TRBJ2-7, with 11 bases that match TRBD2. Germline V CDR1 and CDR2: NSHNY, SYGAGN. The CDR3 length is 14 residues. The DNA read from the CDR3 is TGTGCCAGCAGTGGCCGGGACTGGGGGTAT. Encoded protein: CASSGRDWGY. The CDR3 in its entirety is CASSGRDWGYEQYF.

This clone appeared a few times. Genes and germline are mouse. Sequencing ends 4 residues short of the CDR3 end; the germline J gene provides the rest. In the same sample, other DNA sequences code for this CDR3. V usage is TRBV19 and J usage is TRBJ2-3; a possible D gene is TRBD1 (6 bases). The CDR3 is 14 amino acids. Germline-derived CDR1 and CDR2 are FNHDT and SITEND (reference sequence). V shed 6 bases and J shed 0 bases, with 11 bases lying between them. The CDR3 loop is CASTPGQSAETLYF. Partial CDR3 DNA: TGTGCCAGCACCCCGGGACAAAGTGCAGAA.

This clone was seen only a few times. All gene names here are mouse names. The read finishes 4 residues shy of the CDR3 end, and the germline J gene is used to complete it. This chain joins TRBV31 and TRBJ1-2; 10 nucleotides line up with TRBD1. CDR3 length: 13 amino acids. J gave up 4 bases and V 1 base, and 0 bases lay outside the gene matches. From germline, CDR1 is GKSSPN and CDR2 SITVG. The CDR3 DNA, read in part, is TGTGCCTGGAGTCGGGACAGGGGCTCC. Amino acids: CAWSRDRGS. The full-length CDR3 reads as CAWSRDRGSDYTF. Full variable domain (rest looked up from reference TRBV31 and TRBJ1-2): AQTIHQWPVAEIKAVGSPLSLGCTIKGKSSPNLYWYWQATGGTLQQLFYSITVGQVESVVQLNLSASRPKDDQFILSTEKLLLSHSGFYLCAWSRDRGSDYTFGSGTRLLVI.

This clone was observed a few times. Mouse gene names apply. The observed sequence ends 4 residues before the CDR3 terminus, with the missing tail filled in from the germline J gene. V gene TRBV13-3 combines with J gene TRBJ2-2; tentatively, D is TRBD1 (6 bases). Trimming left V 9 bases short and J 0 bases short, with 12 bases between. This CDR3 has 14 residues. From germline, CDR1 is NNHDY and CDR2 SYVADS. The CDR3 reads CATNRAANTGQLYF. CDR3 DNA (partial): TGTGCCACCAACAGGGCTGCAAACACCGGG.

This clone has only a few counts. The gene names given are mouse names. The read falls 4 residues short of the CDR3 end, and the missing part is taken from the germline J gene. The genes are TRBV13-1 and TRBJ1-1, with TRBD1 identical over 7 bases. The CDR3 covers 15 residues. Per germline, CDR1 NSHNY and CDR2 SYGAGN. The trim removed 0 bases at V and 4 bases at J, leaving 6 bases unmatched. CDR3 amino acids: CASSDAGTAFTEVFF. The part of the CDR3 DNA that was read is TGTGCCAGCAGTGATGCAGGGACAGCCTTCACA.